A single sample gave rise to the 11 T cell receptor beta chains below, sequenced in a study of T cell responses to AZD1222 COVID-19 vaccine. Only in-frame clones appear in the TCRdb table, and some are missing; sequencing was by immunoSEQ multiplex PCR. The sample lists about 150,000 clones, approximately 89% occurring once. The sequencing here drew on peripheral blood, taken on day 0 of MenACWY control vaccination. Every receptor here comes from an adult in good health.

This rearrangement joins TRBV13 to TRBJ1-5; D is unclear. Trimming took 4 bases from V and 3 from J, leaving 10 bases between them. Per germline, CDR1 PRHDT and CDR2 FYEKMQ (reference sequence). The CDR3 covers 14 residues. The CDR3 loop is CASSSTGLNQPQHF. The CDR3 region has the DNA TGTGCCAGCAGCTCGACGGGTCTCAATCAGCCCCAGCATTTT.

The CDR3 protein is CASSGDTSSYEQYF. The CDR3 region has the DNA TGTGCCAGCAGTGGAGACACGAGTTCCTACGAGCAGTACTTC. V gene TRBV2 combines with J gene TRBJ2-7; D unresolved. Per germline, CDR1 SNHLY and CDR2 FYNNEI. V lost 4 bases, J lost 1 base, and 11 bases lay in between. The CDR3 totals 14 residues.

In this sample, this clone turned up a few times. This chain links TRBV2 with TRBJ1-2, with D maybe TRBD1 (5 bases). Trimming cost V 4 bases and J 8 bases, with 17 bases left between them. The CDR3 is 14 residues long. Germline V CDR1 and CDR2: SNHLY, FYNNEI. The CDR3 nucleotides read TGTGCCAGCAGTGGGGACCTAAACAACCGGGGCTACACCTTC. Its protein is CASSGDLNNRGYTF.

The table lists this clone with a count of one. V and J are TRBV9 and TRBJ2-1, with TRBD2 identical over 8 bases. CDR3 length: 16 residues. CDR1 SGDLS and CDR2 YYNGEE come from the germline V gene. J gave up 6 bases and V 1 base, and 9 bases lay outside the gene matches. Here the CDR3 reads CASSVRGLAFGNEQFF. CDR3 nucleotides: TGTGCCAGCAGCGTACGAGGACTAGCATTCGGCAATGAGCAGTTCTTC.

The CDR3 DNA sequence: TGTGCCAGCAGTTATGGGGCTTCGGGAAACACCATATATTTT. It codes for CASSYGASGNTIYF. The chain combines TRBV6-6 with TRBJ1-3; D perhaps matches TRBD1 (5 bases). The V and J ends lost 3 bases and 4 bases respectively, with 10 bases between them. CDR3 size: 14 residues. The germline V gene encodes CDR1 MNHNY and CDR2 SVGAGI (reference sequence).

V gene TRBV27 combines with J gene TRBJ2-1; tentative D call: TRBD1 (6 bases). Germline V gives CDR1 MNHEY, CDR2 SMNVEV (reference sequence). There are 15 residues in the CDR3. Trimming took off 2 bases at V and 2 bases at J, with 10 bases between the two ends. The CDR3 DNA follows: TGTGCCAGCAGTTTAGGGGGCTCCCCCTACAATGAGCAGTTCTTC. Translation gives CASSLGGSPYNEQFF.

This chain uses TRBV4-2 with TRBJ1-1; TRBD1 might be the D (5 bases). The V and J ends lost 4 bases and 3 bases respectively, with 15 bases between them. Looked up from germline, CDR1 is LGHNA and CDR2 is YNFKEQ. The CDR3 consists of 15 residues. The CDR3 DNA reads as TGTGCCAGCAGCCTAAGGGGCAGGGAGGACACTGAAGCTTTCTTT. This translates into CASSLRGREDTEAFF.

V usage is TRBV5-6 and J usage is TRBJ2-2; TRBD2 matches 7 bases. V dropped 0 bases and J dropped 5; count of bases not matched to a gene: 4. CDR3 length equals 15 residues. Germline assignment: CDR1 SGHDT and CDR2 YYEEEE. This CDR3 reads CASSLVNSGTGELFF. CDR3 in DNA: TGTGCCAGCAGCTTGGTTAATAGCGGGACCGGGGAGCTGTTTTTT. Based on the CDR3 plus reference TRBV5-6 and TRBJ2-2, the full variable domain is DAGVTQSPTHLIKTRGQQVTLRCSPKSGHDTVSWYQQALGQGPQFIFQYYEEEERQRGNFPDRFSGHQFPNYSSELNVNALLLGDSALYLCASSLVNSGTGELFFGEGSRLTVL.

This chain joins TRBV6-6 and TRBJ2-1; D is uncertain. CDR3 length equals 12 residues. Germline assignment: CDR1 MNHNY and CDR2 SVGAGI (reference sequence). V lost 6 bases to trimming and J lost 4 bases, with 7 bases between them. CDR3 loop: CASSRRYNEQFF. The CDR3 bases are TGTGCCAGCAGCCGGCGGTACAATGAGCAGTTCTTC.

Turning to this clone: The same CDR3 also results from other DNA sequences found in this sample. The chain joins TRBV7-6 to TRBJ2-7; D remains unclear. Trimming took off 5 bases at V and 2 bases at J, with 7 bases between the two ends. The CDR3 has 12 residues. Germline V gene lookup returns CDR1 SGHVS and CDR2 FNYEAQ. CDR3 nucleotides: TGTGCCAGCAGCCTTAACACCTACGAGCAGTACTTC. Translated: CASSLNTYEQYF.

The genes are TRBV14 and TRBJ2-1; 7 bases fit TRBD2. V shed 4 bases and J 0 bases; nucleotides not matched to a gene: 6. Germline V gives CDR1 SGHDN, CDR2 FVKESK. This CDR3 has 16 amino acids. CDR3 sequence reads: CASSPLGLDSYNEQFF. As DNA, the CDR3 is TGTGCCAGCAGCCCCCTCGGACTAGACTCCTACAATGAGCAGTTCTTC.